This entry describes one T cell receptor (beta chain). Its antigen is undetermined. This entry is derived from a study of cytomegalovirus exposure and HLA in healthy donors. Study-level points and caveats: According to a later analysis, most TCR beta chains associated with CMV appeared HLA-restricted. Association of a missense DCLRE1C variant with TCR beta V- and J-gene trimming was reported in a later analysis.

PCR involved 60 Vbeta and 13 Jbeta primers. The protocol was immunoSEQ multiplex PCR, while the TCRdb copy is restricted to in-frame clones and leaves out a portion. The table has 63,000 or so clones, roughly 80% seen once. All donors participated as healthy donors of bone marrow. The CDR3 has 16 amino acids. Sample: PBMCs. This TCR came from a woman in her twenties or thirties in good health and CMV-seropositive. V gene TRBV21-1 combines with J gene TRBJ2-3; the D segment call TRBD1 is taken from the table without a DNA check. TRBV21-1 corresponds to a pseudogene. The CDR3 reads CASSSQQGDGTDTQYF. The DNA of the CDR3 is TGTGCCAGCAGCAGCCAACAGGGGGACGGCACAGATACGCAGTATTTT.